This is a list of T cell receptor beta chains from one sample in a study of T-cell reconstitution after alpha-beta-depleted transplantation in children. TCRdb reanalysed the PCR reads using MiXCR and keeps one entry per CDR3 protein. The sample has some 390,000 distinct CDR3 sequences; about 20% are singletons. Sequenced here: PBMCs from the stem cell graft donor, sampled from the stem cell graft. The receptors stem from a human donor who donated a stem cell graft to a child with acute myeloid leukemia. Both conserved end residues are part of each CDR3. The D gene is left open where the match is weak. Expanded clones get a size class; other rows say once, few or many, or leave the size out.

D gene: .; J gene: TRBJ1-3; V gene: TRBV29-1; CDR3 length: 15; clone size: many; CDR3 protein: CSVYDSGEDGGTIYF; CDR3 DNA: TGCAGCGTCTACGATTCGGGGGAGGACGGCGGCACCATATATTTT
D gene: .; J gene: TRBJ2-7; V gene: TRBV6-6; CDR3 length: 13; clone size: .; CDR3 protein: CASNLYQGTEQYF; CDR3 DNA: TGTGCCAGCAACTTATATCAGGGAACCGAGCAGTACTTC
D gene: TRBD2; J gene: TRBJ2-1; V gene: TRBV9; CDR3 length: 18; clone size: few; CDR3 protein: CASSPRGSGRQLYNEQFF; CDR3 DNA: TGTGCCAGCAGCCCTCGGGGTAGCGGGAGACAACTCTACAATGAGCAGTTCTTC
D gene: .; J gene: TRBJ2-5; V gene: TRBV12-3/TRBV12-4; CDR3 length: 15; clone size: .; CDR3 protein: CASSSTRTRQETQYF; CDR3 DNA: TGTGCCAGCAGCTCGACTAGAACCCGCCAAGAGACCCAGTACTTC
D gene: TRBD2; J gene: TRBJ2-1; V gene: TRBV12-3/TRBV12-4; CDR3 length: 15; clone size: .; CDR3 protein: CASRLRTSFINEQFF; CDR3 DNA: TGTGCCAGCAGACTAAGGACTAGTTTCATAAATGAGCAGTTCTTC
D gene: .; J gene: TRBJ1-5; V gene: TRBV4-2; CDR3 length: 16; clone size: .; CDR3 protein: CASSQEVAESNQPQHF; CDR3 DNA: TGTGCCAGCAGCCAAGAAGTGGCAGAAAGCAATCAGCCCCAGCATTTT
D gene: .; J gene: TRBJ2-1; V gene: TRBV24-1; CDR3 length: 15; clone size: .; CDR3 protein: CATSDRSGAYNEQFF; CDR3 DNA: TGTGCCACCAGTGATAGGTCGGGAGCATACAATGAGCAGTTCTTC
D gene: TRBD1; J gene: TRBJ2-7; V gene: TRBV6-1; CDR3 length: 14; clone size: .; CDR3 protein: CASSEGQGSYEQYF; CDR3 DNA: TGTGCCAGCAGTGAAGGACAGGGTTCCTACGAGCAGTACTTC
D gene: .; J gene: TRBJ2-7; V gene: TRBV29-1; CDR3 length: 14; clone size: few; CDR3 protein: CSVGTGARHNEQYF; CDR3 DNA: TGCAGCGTTGGGACCGGGGCAAGACACAACGAGCAGTACTTC
D gene: .; J gene: TRBJ2-5; V gene: TRBV20-1; CDR3 length: 14; clone size: few; CDR3 protein: CSATGRGSQETQYF; CDR3 DNA: TGCAGTGCCACAGGGCGCGGGAGCCAAGAGACCCAGTACTTC
D gene: .; J gene: TRBJ1-1; V gene: TRBV15; CDR3 length: 18; clone size: few; CDR3 protein: CATSREVIRRQMNTEAFF; CDR3 DNA: TGTGCCACCAGCAGAGAAGTGATAAGAAGACAGATGAACACTGAAGCTTTCTTT
D gene: .; J gene: TRBJ1-1; V gene: TRBV10-1; CDR3 length: 12; clone size: .; CDR3 protein: CASGDWTVEAFF; CDR3 DNA: TGCGCCAGCGGTGACTGGACAGTTGAAGCTTTCTTT
D gene: .; J gene: TRBJ1-4; V gene: TRBV5-1; CDR3 length: 20; clone size: .; CDR3 protein: CASSLAHGLLEVATNEKLFF; CDR3 DNA: TGCGCCAGCAGCTTGGCCCACGGACTACTGGAAGTCGCAACTAATGAAAAACTGTTTTTT
D gene: TRBD2; J gene: TRBJ2-2; V gene: TRBV20-1; CDR3 length: 15; clone size: many; CDR3 protein: CSARTGLANTGELFF; CDR3 DNA: TGCAGTGCTAGGACCGGACTAGCTAACACCGGGGAGCTGTTTTTT
D gene: .; J gene: TRBJ2-1; V gene: TRBV6-2/TRBV6-3; CDR3 length: 14; clone size: .; CDR3 protein: CASSYSGLYNEQFF; CDR3 DNA: TGTGCCAGCAGTTACTCGGGACTTTACAATGAGCAGTTCTTC
D gene: .; J gene: TRBJ2-1; V gene: TRBV12-3/TRBV12-4; CDR3 length: 12; clone size: many; CDR3 protein: CASSLGPTEQFF; CDR3 DNA: TGTGCCAGCAGTCTGGGACCCACTGAGCAGTTCTTC
D gene: TRBD1; J gene: TRBJ1-1; V gene: TRBV29-1; CDR3 length: 13; clone size: few; CDR3 protein: CSVGGTGGSEAFF; CDR3 DNA: TGCAGCGTTGGAGGGACAGGGGGTTCGGAAGCTTTCTTT
D gene: .; J gene: TRBJ2-2; V gene: TRBV28; CDR3 length: 15; clone size: few; CDR3 protein: CASSGQPRGTGELFF; CDR3 DNA: TGTGCCAGCAGTGGGCAGCCAAGGGGCACCGGGGAGCTGTTTTTT
D gene: TRBD2; J gene: TRBJ2-3; V gene: TRBV15; CDR3 length: 16; clone size: many; CDR3 protein: CATSLRLAGGLDTQYF; CDR3 DNA: TGTGCCACCAGCCTAAGGCTAGCGGGAGGGCTGGATACGCAGTATTTT
D gene: TRBD2; J gene: TRBJ2-7; V gene: TRBV20-1; CDR3 length: 15; clone size: .; CDR3 protein: CSAREGTSGAYEQYF; CDR3 DNA: TGCAGTGCTAGAGAGGGGACTAGCGGCGCCTACGAGCAGTACTTC
D gene: .; J gene: TRBJ2-1; V gene: TRBV27; CDR3 length: 15; clone size: .; CDR3 protein: CASSLSTGVGNEQFF; CDR3 DNA: TGTGCCAGCAGTTTATCTACGGGAGTTGGGAATGAGCAGTTCTTC
D gene: .; J gene: TRBJ1-5; V gene: TRBV12-3/TRBV12-4; CDR3 length: 14; clone size: .; CDR3 protein: CASSLLEGAQPQHF; CDR3 DNA: TGTGCCAGCAGTTTGTTGGAGGGCGCTCAGCCCCAGCATTTT
D gene: .; J gene: TRBJ1-1; V gene: TRBV25-1; CDR3 length: 12; clone size: many; CDR3 protein: CATITLSSEAFF; CDR3 DNA: TGTGCCACCATCACGTTAAGCAGTGAAGCTTTCTTT
D gene: .; J gene: TRBJ2-3; V gene: TRBV5-1; CDR3 length: 13; clone size: .; CDR3 protein: CASNVDSLGAQYF; CDR3 DNA: TGCGCCAGCAACGTCGACAGTTTGGGGGCGCAGTATTTT
D gene: TRBD1; J gene: TRBJ2-7; V gene: TRBV18; CDR3 length: 14; clone size: few; CDR3 protein: CASSRPGQPYEQYF; CDR3 DNA: TGTGCCAGCTCGCGCCCGGGACAGCCCTACGAGCAGTACTTC
D gene: .; J gene: TRBJ2-5; V gene: TRBV29-1; CDR3 length: 16; clone size: few; CDR3 protein: CSVVSPLEILQETQYF; CDR3 DNA: TGCAGCGTCGTCAGTCCCCTAGAAATACTCCAAGAGACCCAGTACTTC
D gene: TRBD2; J gene: TRBJ2-7; V gene: TRBV28; CDR3 length: 16; clone size: few; CDR3 protein: CASSLPGLAGFHEQYF; CDR3 DNA: TGTGCCAGCAGTTTACCGGGACTAGCAGGTTTCCACGAGCAGTACTTC
D gene: TRBD1; J gene: TRBJ2-4; V gene: TRBV10-2; CDR3 length: 14; clone size: .; CDR3 protein: CASSSDRPKNIQYF; CDR3 DNA: TGCGCCAGCAGCTCGGACAGGCCCAAAAACATTCAGTACTTC
D gene: .; J gene: TRBJ2-1; V gene: TRBV10-3; CDR3 length: 15; clone size: .; CDR3 protein: CAISESTVSYNEQFF; CDR3 DNA: TGTGCCATCAGTGAGTCGACCGTCTCCTACAATGAGCAGTTCTTC
D gene: TRBD2; J gene: TRBJ2-1; V gene: TRBV20-1; CDR3 length: 19; clone size: .; CDR3 protein: CSARYAGLAGPFSYNEQFF; CDR3 DNA: TGCAGTGCTAGATATGCGGGACTAGCGGGACCATTTTCCTACAATGAGCAGTTCTTC
D gene: TRBD2; J gene: TRBJ2-1; V gene: TRBV7-8; CDR3 length: 14; clone size: few; CDR3 protein: CASSARTSVDEQFF; CDR3 DNA: TGTGCCAGCAGCGCCCGGACTAGCGTGGATGAGCAGTTCTTC
D gene: .; J gene: TRBJ2-7; V gene: TRBV5-1; CDR3 length: 13; clone size: .; CDR3 protein: CASSSEGSYEQYF; CDR3 DNA: TGCGCCAGCAGCTCCGAGGGTTCCTACGAGCAGTACTTC
D gene: .; J gene: TRBJ1-5; V gene: TRBV20-1; CDR3 length: 12; clone size: .; CDR3 protein: CSGSREDQPQHF; CDR3 DNA: TGCAGTGGAAGCAGGGAAGATCAGCCCCAGCATTTT
D gene: .; J gene: TRBJ2-1; V gene: TRBV12-3/TRBV12-4; CDR3 length: 13; clone size: many; CDR3 protein: CASSTDRSDEQFF; CDR3 DNA: TGTGCCAGCAGCACGGACAGAAGTGATGAGCAGTTCTTC
D gene: TRBD1; J gene: TRBJ2-2; V gene: TRBV9; CDR3 length: 16; clone size: .; CDR3 protein: CASSPPTGGVTGELFF; CDR3 DNA: TGTGCCAGCAGCCCTCCGACAGGGGGGGTCACCGGGGAGCTGTTTTTT
D gene: .; J gene: TRBJ2-7; V gene: TRBV5-1; CDR3 length: 12; clone size: .; CDR3 protein: CASSDRTYEQYF; CDR3 DNA: TGCGCCAGCAGCGACCGGACCTACGAGCAGTACTTC
D gene: TRBD2; J gene: TRBJ2-3; V gene: TRBV11-1; CDR3 length: 18; clone size: .; CDR3 protein: CASSPKPGLAGDRDTQYF; CDR3 DNA: TGTGCCAGCAGCCCCAAGCCGGGACTAGCGGGAGATCGGGATACGCAGTATTTT
D gene: .; J gene: TRBJ2-2; V gene: TRBV28; CDR3 length: 14; clone size: many; CDR3 protein: CASSRGTHTGELFF; CDR3 DNA: TGTGCCAGCAGTCGAGGGACTCACACCGGGGAGCTGTTTTTT
D gene: TRBD2; J gene: TRBJ2-1; V gene: TRBV6-7; CDR3 length: 17; clone size: few; CDR3 protein: CASSPLGSGGPSDEQFF; CDR3 DNA: TGTGCCAGCAGCCCCCTAGGAAGCGGGGGCCCTTCGGATGAGCAGTTCTTC
D gene: .; J gene: TRBJ2-3; V gene: TRBV24-1; CDR3 length: 12; clone size: many; CDR3 protein: CATSQGGDTQYF; CDR3 DNA: TGTGCCACCAGTCAGGGGGGAGATACGCAGTATTTT
D gene: TRBD2; J gene: TRBJ2-1; V gene: TRBV7-7; CDR3 length: 16; clone size: .; CDR3 protein: CASSPRPGAGAFEQFF; CDR3 DNA: TGTGCCAGCAGCCCACGACCTGGGGCGGGAGCTTTTGAGCAGTTCTTC
D gene: .; J gene: TRBJ2-3; V gene: TRBV12-3/TRBV12-4; CDR3 length: 15; clone size: .; CDR3 protein: CASKRIEGRTDTQYF; CDR3 DNA: TGTGCCAGCAAGAGGATTGAGGGCCGCACAGATACGCAGTATTTT
D gene: .; J gene: TRBJ2-7; V gene: TRBV12-3/TRBV12-4; CDR3 length: 12; clone size: many; CDR3 protein: CASRPSQGEQYF; CDR3 DNA: TGTGCCAGCCGACCGTCCCAGGGGGAGCAGTACTTC
D gene: TRBD1; J gene: TRBJ2-7; V gene: TRBV27; CDR3 length: 14; clone size: .; CDR3 protein: CASSYRGLPYEQYF; CDR3 DNA: TGTGCCAGCAGTTATAGGGGGCTCCCCTACGAGCAGTACTTC
D gene: .; J gene: TRBJ2-5; V gene: TRBV11-3; CDR3 length: 13; clone size: .; CDR3 protein: CASSFDPIETQYF; CDR3 DNA: TGTGCCAGCAGCTTCGATCCGATTGAGACCCAGTACTTC
D gene: TRBD1; J gene: TRBJ1-3; V gene: TRBV28; CDR3 length: 14; clone size: .; CDR3 protein: CASSLDRGRHTIYF; CDR3 DNA: TGTGCCAGCAGCTTGGACAGGGGGCGACACACCATATATTTT
D gene: TRBD1; J gene: TRBJ2-7; V gene: TRBV4-1; CDR3 length: 16; clone size: .; CDR3 protein: CASSQERTGGLDEQYF; CDR3 DNA: TGCGCCAGCAGCCAAGAAAGGACAGGGGGCCTTGACGAGCAGTACTTC
D gene: .; J gene: TRBJ1-1; V gene: TRBV5-5; CDR3 length: 14; clone size: .; CDR3 protein: CASSFQSVNTEAFF; CDR3 DNA: TGTGCCAGCAGCTTCCAGTCCGTTAACACTGAAGCTTTCTTT
D gene: .; J gene: TRBJ2-2; V gene: TRBV2; CDR3 length: 11; clone size: .; CDR3 protein: CASSDGGELFF; CDR3 DNA: TGTGCCAGCAGTGATGGCGGGGAGCTGTTTTTT